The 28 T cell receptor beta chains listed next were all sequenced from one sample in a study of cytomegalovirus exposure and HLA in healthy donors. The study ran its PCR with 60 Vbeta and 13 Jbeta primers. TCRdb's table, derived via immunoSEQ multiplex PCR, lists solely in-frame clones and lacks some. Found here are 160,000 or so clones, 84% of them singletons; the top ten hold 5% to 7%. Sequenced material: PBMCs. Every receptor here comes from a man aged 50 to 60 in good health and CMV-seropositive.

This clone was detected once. The CDR3 nucleotides are TGCGCCAGCAGGCCACAGGGAAACTATGGCTACACCTTC. Encoded protein: CASRPQGNYGYTF. V usage is TRBV5-1 and J usage is TRBJ1-2; the D gene is possibly TRBD1 (6 bases). There are 13 residues in the CDR3. Trimming took 5 bases from V and 2 from J, leaving 10 bases between them. The germline gives CDR1 SGHRS, CDR2 YFSETQ.

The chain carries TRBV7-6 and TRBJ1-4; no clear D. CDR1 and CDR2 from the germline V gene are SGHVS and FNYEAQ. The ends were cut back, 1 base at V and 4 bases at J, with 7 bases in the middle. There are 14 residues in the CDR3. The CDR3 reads CASSLGAGNEKLFF. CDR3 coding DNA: TGTGCCAGCAGCTTAGGGGCGGGTAATGAAAAACTGTTTTTT.

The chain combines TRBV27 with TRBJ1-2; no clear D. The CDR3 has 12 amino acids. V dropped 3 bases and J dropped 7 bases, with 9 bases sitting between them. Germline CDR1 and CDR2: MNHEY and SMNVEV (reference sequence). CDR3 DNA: TGTGCCAGCAGTTTTGGCGGGGTTGGCTACACCTTC. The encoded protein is CASSFGGVGYTF.

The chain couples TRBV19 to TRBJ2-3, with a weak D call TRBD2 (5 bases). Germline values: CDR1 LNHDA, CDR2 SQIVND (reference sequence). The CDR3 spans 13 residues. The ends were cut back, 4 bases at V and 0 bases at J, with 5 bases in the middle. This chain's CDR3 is CASSSGSTDTQYF. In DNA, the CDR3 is TGTGCCAGTAGTAGCGGGAGCACAGATACGCAGTATTTT.

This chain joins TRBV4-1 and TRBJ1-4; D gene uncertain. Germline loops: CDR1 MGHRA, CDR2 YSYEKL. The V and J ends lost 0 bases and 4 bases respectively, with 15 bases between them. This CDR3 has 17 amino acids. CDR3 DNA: TGCGCCAGCAGCCAAGAGGGCGGGCAAGTGGGTAATGAAAAACTGTTTTTT. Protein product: CASSQEGGQVGNEKLFF.

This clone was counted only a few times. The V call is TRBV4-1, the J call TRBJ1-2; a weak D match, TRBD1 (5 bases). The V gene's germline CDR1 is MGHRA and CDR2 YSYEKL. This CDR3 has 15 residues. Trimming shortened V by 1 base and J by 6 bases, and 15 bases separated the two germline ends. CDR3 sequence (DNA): TGCGCCAGCAGCCAAGTTCCAGGGAAATTAAATGGCTACACCTTC. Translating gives CASSQVPGKLNGYTF.

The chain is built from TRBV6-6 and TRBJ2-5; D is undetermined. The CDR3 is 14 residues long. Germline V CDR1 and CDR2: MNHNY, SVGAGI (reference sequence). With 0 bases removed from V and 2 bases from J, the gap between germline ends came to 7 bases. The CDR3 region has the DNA TGTGCCAGCAGTTACTCGGGCAGACAAGAGACCCAGTACTTC. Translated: CASSYSGRQETQYF.

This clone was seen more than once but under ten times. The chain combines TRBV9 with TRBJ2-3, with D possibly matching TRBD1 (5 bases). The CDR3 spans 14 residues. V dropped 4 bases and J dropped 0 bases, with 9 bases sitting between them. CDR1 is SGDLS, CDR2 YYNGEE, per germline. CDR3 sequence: CASSRGLSTDTQYF. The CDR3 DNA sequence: TGTGCCAGCAGCAGGGGCCTTAGCACAGATACGCAGTATTTT. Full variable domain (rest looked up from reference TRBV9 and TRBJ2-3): DSGVTQTPKHLITATGQRVTLRCSPRSGDLSVYWYQQSLDQGLQFLIQYYNGEERAKGNILERFSAQQFPDLHSELNLSSLELGDSALYFCASSRGLSTDTQYFGPGTRLTVL.

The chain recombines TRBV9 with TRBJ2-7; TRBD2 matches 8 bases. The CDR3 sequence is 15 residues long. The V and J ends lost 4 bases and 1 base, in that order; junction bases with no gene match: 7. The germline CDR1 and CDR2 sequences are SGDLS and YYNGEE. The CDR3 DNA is TGTGCCAGCAGCCCTCTAGCGGGTGCGTCCTACGAGCAGTACTTC. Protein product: CASSPLAGASYEQYF.

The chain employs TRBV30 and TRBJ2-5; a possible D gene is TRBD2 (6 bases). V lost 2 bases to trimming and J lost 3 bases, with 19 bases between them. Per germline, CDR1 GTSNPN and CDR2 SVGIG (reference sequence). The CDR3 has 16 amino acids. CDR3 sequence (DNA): TGTGCCTGGAGTATTCATTCCGGGGGTGGGAAAGAGACCCAGTACTTC. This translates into CAWSIHSGGGKETQYF.

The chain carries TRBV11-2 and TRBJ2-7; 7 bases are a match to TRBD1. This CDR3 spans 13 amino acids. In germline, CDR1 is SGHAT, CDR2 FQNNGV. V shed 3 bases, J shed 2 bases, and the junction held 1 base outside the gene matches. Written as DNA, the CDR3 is TGTGCCAGCAGCTTCGACAGGGCCTACGAGCAGTACTTC. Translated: CASSFDRAYEQYF. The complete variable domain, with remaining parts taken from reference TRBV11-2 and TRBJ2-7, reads EAGVAQSPRYKIIEKRQSVAFWCNPISGHATLYWYQQILGQGPKLLIQFQNNGVVDDSQLPKDRFSAERLKGVDSTLKIQPAKLEDSAVYLCASSFDRAYEQYFGPGTRLTVT.

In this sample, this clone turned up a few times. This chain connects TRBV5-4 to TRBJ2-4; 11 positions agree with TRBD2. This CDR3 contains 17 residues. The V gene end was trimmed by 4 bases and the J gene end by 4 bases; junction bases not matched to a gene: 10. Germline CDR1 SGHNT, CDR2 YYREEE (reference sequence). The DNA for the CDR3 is TGTGCCAGCAGCCTCGCTAGCGGGGGGCCAGGGAAAAACATTCAGTACTTC. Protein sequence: CASSLASGGPGKNIQYF.

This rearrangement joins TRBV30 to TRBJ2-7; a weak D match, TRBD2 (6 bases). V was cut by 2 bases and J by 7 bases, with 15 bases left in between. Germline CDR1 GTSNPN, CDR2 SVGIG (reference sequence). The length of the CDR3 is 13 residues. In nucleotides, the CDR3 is TGTGCCTGGAGTACCACGGGGGATCGAGAGCAGTACGTC. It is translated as CAWSTTGDREQYV.

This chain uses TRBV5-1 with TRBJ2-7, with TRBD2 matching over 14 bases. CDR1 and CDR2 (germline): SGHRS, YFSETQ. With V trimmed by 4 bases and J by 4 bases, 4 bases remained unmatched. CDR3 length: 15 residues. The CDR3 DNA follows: TGCGCCAGCAGCACGGGACTAGCGGGAGCTTACGAGCAGTACGTC. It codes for CASSTGLAGAYEQYV.

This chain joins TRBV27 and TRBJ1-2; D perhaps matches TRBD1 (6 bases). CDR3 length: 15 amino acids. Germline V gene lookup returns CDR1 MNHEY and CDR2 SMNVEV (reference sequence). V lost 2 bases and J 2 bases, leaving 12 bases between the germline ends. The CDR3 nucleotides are TGTGCCAGCAGTTTAAAAGGGACACAGAACTATGGCTACACCTTC. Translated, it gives CASSLKGTQNYGYTF.

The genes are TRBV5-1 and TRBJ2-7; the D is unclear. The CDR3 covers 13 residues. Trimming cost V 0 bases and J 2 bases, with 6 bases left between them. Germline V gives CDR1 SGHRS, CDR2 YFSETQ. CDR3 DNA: TGCGCCAGCAGCTTGGACGGTACCTACGAGCAGTACTTC. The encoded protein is CASSLDGTYEQYF.

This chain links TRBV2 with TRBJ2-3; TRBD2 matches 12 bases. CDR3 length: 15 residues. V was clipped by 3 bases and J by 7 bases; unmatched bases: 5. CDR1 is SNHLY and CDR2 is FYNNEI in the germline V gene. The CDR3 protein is CASSETSGRENTQYF. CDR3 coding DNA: TGTGCCAGCAGTGAGACTAGCGGGAGAGAAAATACGCAGTATTTT.

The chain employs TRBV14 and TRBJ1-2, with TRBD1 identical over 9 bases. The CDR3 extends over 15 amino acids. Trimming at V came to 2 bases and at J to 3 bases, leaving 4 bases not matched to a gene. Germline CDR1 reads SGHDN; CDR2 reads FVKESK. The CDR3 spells CASSQPGQGDYGYTF. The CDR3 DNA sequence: TGTGCCAGCAGCCAACCGGGACAGGGAGACTATGGCTACACCTTC. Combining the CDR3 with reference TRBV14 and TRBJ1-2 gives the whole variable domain EAGVTQFPSHSVIEKGQTVTLRCDPISGHDNLYWYRRVMGKEIKFLLHFVKESKQDESGMPNNRFLAERTGGTYSTLKVQPAELEDSGVYFCASSQPGQGDYGYTFGSGTRLTVV.

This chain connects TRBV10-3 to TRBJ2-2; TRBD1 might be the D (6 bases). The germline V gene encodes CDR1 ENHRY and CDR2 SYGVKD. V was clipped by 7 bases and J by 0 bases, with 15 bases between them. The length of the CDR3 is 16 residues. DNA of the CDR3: TGTGCCATCAAGGCAGGGGCAAATGCGAACACCGGGGAGCTGTTTTTT. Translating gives CAIKAGANANTGELFF.

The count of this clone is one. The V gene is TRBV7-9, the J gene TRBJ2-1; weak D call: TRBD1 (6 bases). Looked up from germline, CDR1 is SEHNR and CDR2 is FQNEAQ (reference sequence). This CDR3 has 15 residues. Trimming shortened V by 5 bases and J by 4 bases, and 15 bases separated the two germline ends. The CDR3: CASSPVRTAYNEQFF. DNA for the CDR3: TGTGCCAGCAGCCCCGTGCGGACAGCGTACAATGAGCAGTTCTTC.

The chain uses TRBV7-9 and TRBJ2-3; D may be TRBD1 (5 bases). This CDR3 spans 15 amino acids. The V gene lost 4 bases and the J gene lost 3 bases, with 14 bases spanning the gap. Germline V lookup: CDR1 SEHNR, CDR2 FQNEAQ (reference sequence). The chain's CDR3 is CASSSLQGVTDTQYF. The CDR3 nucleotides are TGTGCCAGCAGCTCGCTTCAGGGTGTAACAGATACGCAGTATTTT. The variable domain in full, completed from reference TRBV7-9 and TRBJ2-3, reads DTGVSQNPRHKITKRGQNVTFRCDPISEHNRLYWYRQTLGQGPEFLTYFQNEAQLEKSRLLSDRFSAERPKGSFSTLEIQRTEQGDSAMYLCASSSLQGVTDTQYFGPGTRLTVL.

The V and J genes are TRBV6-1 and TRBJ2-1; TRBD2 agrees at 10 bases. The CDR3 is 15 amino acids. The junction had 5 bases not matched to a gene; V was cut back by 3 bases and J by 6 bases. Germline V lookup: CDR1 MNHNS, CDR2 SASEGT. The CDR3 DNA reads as TGTGCCAGCAGTGATCAAAGCGGGAGGGCCAATGAGCAGTTCTTC. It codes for CASSDQSGRANEQFF.

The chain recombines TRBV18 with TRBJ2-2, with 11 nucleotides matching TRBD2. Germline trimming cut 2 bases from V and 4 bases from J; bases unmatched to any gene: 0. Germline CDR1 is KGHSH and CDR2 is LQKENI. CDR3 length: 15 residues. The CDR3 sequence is CASSPGLAGTGELFF. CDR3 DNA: TGTGCCAGCTCACCAGGACTAGCGGGCACCGGGGAGCTGTTTTTT.

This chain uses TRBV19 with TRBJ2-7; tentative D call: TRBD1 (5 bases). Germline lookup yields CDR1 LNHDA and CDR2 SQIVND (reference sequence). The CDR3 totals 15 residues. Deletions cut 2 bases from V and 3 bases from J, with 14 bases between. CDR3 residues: CASSIKTGPRYEQYV. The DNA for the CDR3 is TGTGCCAGTAGTATAAAAACAGGTCCCCGCTACGAGCAGTACGTC.

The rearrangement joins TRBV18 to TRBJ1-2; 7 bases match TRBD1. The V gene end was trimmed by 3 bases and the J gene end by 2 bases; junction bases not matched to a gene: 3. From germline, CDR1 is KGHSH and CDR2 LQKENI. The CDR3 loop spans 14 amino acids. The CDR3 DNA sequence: TGTGCCAGCTCACCCCCGGACAGGAACTATGGCTACACCTTC. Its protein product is CASSPPDRNYGYTF.

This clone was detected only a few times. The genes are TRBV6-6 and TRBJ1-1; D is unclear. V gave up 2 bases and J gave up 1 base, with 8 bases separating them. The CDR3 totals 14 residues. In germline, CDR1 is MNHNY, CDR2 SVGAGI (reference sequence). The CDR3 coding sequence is TGTGCCAGCAGTTACGGTGAAGCGAACACTGAAGCTTTCTTT. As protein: CASSYGEANTEAFF.

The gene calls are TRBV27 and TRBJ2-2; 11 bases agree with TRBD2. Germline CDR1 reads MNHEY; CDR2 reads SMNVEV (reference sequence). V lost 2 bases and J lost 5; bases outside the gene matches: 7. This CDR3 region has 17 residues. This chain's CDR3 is CASSLNGLAGRTGELFF. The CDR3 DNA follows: TGTGCCAGCAGTTTAAATGGACTAGCGGGTAGGACCGGGGAGCTGTTTTTT.

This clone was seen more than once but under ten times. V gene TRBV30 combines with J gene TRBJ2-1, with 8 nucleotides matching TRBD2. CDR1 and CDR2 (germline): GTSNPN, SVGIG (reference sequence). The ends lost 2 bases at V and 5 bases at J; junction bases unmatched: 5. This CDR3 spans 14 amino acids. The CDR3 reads CAWSQLAVHNEQFF. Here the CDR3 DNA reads TGTGCCTGGAGTCAACTAGCGGTACACAATGAGCAGTTCTTC.